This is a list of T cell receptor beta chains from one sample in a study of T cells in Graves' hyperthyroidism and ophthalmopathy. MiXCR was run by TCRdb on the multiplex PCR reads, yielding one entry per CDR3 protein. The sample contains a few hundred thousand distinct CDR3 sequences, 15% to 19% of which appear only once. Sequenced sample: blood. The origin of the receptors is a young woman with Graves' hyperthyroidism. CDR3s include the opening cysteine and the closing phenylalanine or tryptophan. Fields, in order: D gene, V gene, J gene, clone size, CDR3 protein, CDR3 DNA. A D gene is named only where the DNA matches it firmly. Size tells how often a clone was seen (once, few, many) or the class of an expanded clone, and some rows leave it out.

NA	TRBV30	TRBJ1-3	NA	CVLGHLGNTIYF	TGTGTTCTTGGACACCTTGGAAACACCATATATTTT
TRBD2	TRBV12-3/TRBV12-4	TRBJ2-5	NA	CASSSLAGAGTQYF	TGTGCCAGCAGTTCCCTAGCGGGAGCGGGGACCCAGTACTTC
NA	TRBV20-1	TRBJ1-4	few	CSARGVIGDGKLFF	TGCAGTGCCAGGGGTGTTATAGGAGACGGAAAACTGTTTTTT
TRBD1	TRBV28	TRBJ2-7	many	CASSLGQEFFYEQYF	TGTGCCAGCAGTTTAGGACAGGAGTTCTTCTACGAGCAGTACTTC
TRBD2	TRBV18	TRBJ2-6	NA	CASSTGLAGAGANVLTF	TGTGCCAGCTCAACAGGACTAGCGGGAGCTGGGGCCAACGTCCTGACTTTC
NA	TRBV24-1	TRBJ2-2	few	CATSDFSDGELFF	TGTGCCACCAGTGATTTTTCGGACGGGGAGCTGTTTTTT
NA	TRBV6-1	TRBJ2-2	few	CAPPPDTGELFF	TGTGCCCCCCCCCCGGACACCGGGGAGCTGTTTTTT
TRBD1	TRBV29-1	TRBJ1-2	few	CSVGGQDYGYTF	TGCAGCGTTGGGGGACAGGACTATGGCTACACCTTC
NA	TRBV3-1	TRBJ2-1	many	CASTLRGNEQFF	TGTGCCAGCACCTTGCGGGGCAATGAGCAGTTCTTC
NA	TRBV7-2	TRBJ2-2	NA	CASSLIRAGPNTGELFF	TGTGCCAGCAGCTTAATCCGGGCAGGGCCGAACACCGGGGAGCTGTTTTTT
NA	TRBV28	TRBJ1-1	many	CASRLVGGTEAFF	TGTGCCAGCAGACTAGTAGGGGGGACTGAAGCTTTCTTT
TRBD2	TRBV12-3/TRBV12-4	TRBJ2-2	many	CASRGGLARRDRTGELFF	TGTGCCAGCAGGGGGGGACTAGCGAGACGCGACCGCACCGGGGAGCTGTTTTTT
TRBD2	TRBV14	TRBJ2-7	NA	CASSKLVGGTGGEQYF	TGTGCCAGCAGCAAGCTAGTAGGCGGTACGGGGGGTGAGCAGTACTTC
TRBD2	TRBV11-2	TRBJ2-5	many	CASSPTLAGGRETQYF	TGTGCCAGCAGTCCCACGCTAGCGGGAGGACGAGAGACCCAGTACTTC
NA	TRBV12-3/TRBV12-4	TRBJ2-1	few	CASRSKETRIIAYEQFF	TGTGCCAGCAGATCAAAGGAGACAAGGATTATCGCCTACGAGCAGTTCTTC
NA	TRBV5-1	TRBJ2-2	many	CASSLGHTSTGELFF	TGCGCCAGCAGCTTGGGACATACATCGACCGGGGAGCTGTTTTTT
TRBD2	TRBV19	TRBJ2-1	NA	CASSRRGGGSYNEQFF	TGTGCCAGTAGTCGCCGGGGGGGCGGCTCCTACAATGAGCAGTTCTTC
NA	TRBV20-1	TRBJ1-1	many	CSARRPGTEAFF	TGCAGTGCTAGACGACCGGGCACTGAAGCTTTCTTT
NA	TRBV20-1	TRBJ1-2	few	CSASVRSNYGYTF	TGCAGTGCTAGTGTCAGGTCTAACTATGGCTACACCTTC
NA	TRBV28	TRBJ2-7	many	CASSEAGASGTYEQYF	TGTGCCAGCAGTGAGGCGGGGGCTAGCGGCACCTACGAGCAGTACTTC
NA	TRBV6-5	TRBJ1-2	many	CASSYPQDSYGYTF	TGTGCCAGCAGTTACCCTCAGGACTCCTATGGCTACACCTTC
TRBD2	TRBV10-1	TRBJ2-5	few	CASSALAGEAQYF	TGCGCCAGCAGTGCACTAGCGGGAGAGGCCCAGTACTTC
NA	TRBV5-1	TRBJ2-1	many	CASSLGGRSDEQFF	TGCGCCAGCAGCTTGGGGGGGAGGTCCGATGAGCAGTTCTTC
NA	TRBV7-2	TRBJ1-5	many	CASSLATGVSNQPQHF	TGTGCCAGCAGCTTAGCGACCGGAGTGAGCAATCAGCCCCAGCATTTT
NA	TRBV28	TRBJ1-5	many	CASSLLTVEQPQHF	TGTGCCAGCAGTTTGTTGACGGTGGAGCAGCCCCAGCATTTT
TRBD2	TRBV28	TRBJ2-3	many	CASSRLAEGRSTDTQYF	TGTGCCAGCAGTAGACTAGCGGAAGGGCGGAGCACAGATACGCAGTATTTT
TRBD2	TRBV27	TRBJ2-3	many	CASSSWGDAASGGDTQYF	TGTGCCAGCAGTTCTTGGGGCGACGCGGCTAGCGGGGGAGATACGCAGTATTTT
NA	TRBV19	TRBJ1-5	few	CASSPGRGGSNQPQHF	TGTGCCAGTAGTCCAGGACGAGGCGGTAGCAATCAGCCCCAGCATTTT
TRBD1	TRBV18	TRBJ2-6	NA	CASSPGQPTSGANVLTF	TGTGCCAGCTCGCCGGGACAGCCGACCTCTGGGGCCAACGTCCTGACTTTC
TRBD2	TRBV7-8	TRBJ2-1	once	CASSRSGGYNEQFF	TGTGCCAGCAGCCGTAGCGGGGGCTACAATGAGCAGTTCTTC
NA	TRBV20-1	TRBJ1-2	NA	CSARGYSPREIYGYTF	TGCAGTGCTAGAGGTTATAGTCCACGGGAAATCTATGGCTACACCTTC
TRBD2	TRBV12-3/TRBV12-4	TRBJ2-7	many	CASSSRLAGSSYEQYF	TGTGCCAGCAGTTCAAGACTAGCAGGGAGCTCCTACGAGCAGTACTTC
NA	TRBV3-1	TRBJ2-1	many	CASSGRARRNEQFF	TGTGCCAGCAGCGGCCGGGCTAGGCGCAATGAGCAGTTCTTC
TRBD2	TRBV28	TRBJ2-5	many	CASSLDLAGAETQYF	TGTGCCAGCAGTTTAGATCTAGCGGGAGCCGAGACCCAGTACTTC
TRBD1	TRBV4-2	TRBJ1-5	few	CASSQDFFGETGGADQPQHF	TGTGCCAGCAGCCAAGATTTTTTTGGGGAGACAGGGGGCGCGGATCAGCCCCAGCATTTT